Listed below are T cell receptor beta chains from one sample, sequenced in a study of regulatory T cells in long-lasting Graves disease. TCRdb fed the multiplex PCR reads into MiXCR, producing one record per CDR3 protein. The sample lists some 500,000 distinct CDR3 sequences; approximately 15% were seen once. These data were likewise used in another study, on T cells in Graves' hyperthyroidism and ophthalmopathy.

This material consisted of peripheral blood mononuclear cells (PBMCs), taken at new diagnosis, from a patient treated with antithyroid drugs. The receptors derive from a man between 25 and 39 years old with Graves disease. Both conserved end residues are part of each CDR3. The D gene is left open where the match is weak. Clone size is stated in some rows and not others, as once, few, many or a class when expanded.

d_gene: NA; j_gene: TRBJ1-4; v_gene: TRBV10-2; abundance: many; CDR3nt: TGCGCCAGCAGTGAGTCCCCCGGGGGGGCGCGGGAAAAACTGTTTTTT; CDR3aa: CASSESPGGAREKLFF
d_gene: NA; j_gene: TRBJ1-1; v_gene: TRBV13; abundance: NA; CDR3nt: TGTGCCAGCAGGGGACTTTCGAACACTGAAACTTTCTTT; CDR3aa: CASRGLSNTETFF
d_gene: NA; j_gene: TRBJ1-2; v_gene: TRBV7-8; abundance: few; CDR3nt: TGTGCCAGCAGCTTATCGGGACGGATCTATGGCTACACCTTC; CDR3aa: CASSLSGRIYGYTF
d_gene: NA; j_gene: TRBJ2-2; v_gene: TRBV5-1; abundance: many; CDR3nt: TGCGCCAGCGGCGTAGCGCCAGATGCCGACGGGGAGCTGTTTTTT; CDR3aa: CASGVAPDADGELFF
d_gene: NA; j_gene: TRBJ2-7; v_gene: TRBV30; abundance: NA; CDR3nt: TGTGCCTGGAGTGTACCGGGCAGGCAGCAGTACTTC; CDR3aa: CAWSVPGRQQYF
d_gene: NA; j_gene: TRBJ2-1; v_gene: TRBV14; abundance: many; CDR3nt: TGTGCCAGCAGCCGGGCCATAGTGGGCAATGAGCAGTTCTTC; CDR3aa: CASSRAIVGNEQFF
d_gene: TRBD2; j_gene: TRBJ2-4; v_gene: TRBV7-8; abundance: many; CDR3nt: TGTGCCAGCAGCTCGACTCTAGCGGGAGAAAACATTCAGTACTTC; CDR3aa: CASSSTLAGENIQYF
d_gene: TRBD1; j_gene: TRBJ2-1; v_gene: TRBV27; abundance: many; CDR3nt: TGTGCCAGCAGCCGGGACAGGGGGCGCGATGAGCAGTTCTTC; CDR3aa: CASSRDRGRDEQFF
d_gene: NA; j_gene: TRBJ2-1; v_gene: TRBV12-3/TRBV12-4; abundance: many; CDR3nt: TGTGCCAGCAGCCAACTAGCCAACGCCTACAATGAGCAGTTCTTC; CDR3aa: CASSQLANAYNEQFF
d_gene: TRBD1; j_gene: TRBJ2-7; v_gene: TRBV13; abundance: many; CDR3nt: TGTGCCAGCTCCAGGGACAGGGTCTACGAGCAGTACTTC; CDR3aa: CASSRDRVYEQYF
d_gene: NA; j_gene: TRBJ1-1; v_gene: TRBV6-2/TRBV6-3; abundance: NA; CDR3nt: TGTGCCAGCGGACGGCTGAACACTGAAGCTTTCTTT; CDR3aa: CASGRLNTEAFF
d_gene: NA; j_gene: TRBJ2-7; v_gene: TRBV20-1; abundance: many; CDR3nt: TGCAGTGCTGACCGGGACTTCTCCTACGAGCAGTACTTC; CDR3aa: CSADRDFSYEQYF
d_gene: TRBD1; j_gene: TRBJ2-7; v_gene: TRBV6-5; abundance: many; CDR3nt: TGTGCCAGCAGTTCGACTCGGGACAGGGGCTACGAGCAGTACTTC; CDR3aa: CASSSTRDRGYEQYF
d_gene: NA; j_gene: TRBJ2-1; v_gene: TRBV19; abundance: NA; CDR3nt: TGTGCCAGTAGAAAGAAAGGAAATGAGCAGTTCTTC; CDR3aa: CASRKKGNEQFF
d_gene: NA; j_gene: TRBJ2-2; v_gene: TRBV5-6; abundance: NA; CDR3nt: TGTGCCAGCAGTCGAGGGAGTTTGGTCGGGGAGCTGTTTTTT; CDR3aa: CASSRGSLVGELFF